This T cell receptor (beta chain) was profiled in a study of beta chain features in type 1 diabetes. General study points: Naive, central memory and regulatory TCRB repertoires appeared more similar among patients than healthy donors. PCR could preferentially amplify shorter templates, alike in patients and controls. For Type 1 diabetes patients, all four CD4+ subsets carried TCRB CDR3s that were moderately but significantly shorter.

The CDR3 totals 12 residues. Losses at the gene ends were 6 bases for V and 3 bases for J; bases not matched to a gene: 1. Germline values: CDR1 LNHDA, CDR2 SQIVND (reference sequence). This clone was counted only a few times. Its matching antigen is unknown. Since all of the isolated RNA was reverse transcribed, expressed TCRB transcripts were what got sequenced. Data came from immunoSEQ multiplex PCR; TCRdb stores just in-frame clones and leaves some out. The table lists a few hundred thousand clones, around an eighth of them singletons, with around 0.016% in the top ten. This chain connects TRBV19 to TRBJ1-2, with 7 bases fitting TRBD1. Sequencing was done on a sample of naive CD4+ T cells from blood. The clonotype originates from a woman under 30 with type 1 diabetes. The CDR3 loop is CASSDRDYGYTF. DNA for the CDR3: TGTGCCAGTAGCGACAGGGACTATGGCTACACCTTC.